This T cell receptor (beta chain) was sequenced during a study of regulatory T cells in long-lasting Graves disease. The overall study: It was over 5 years of antithyroid drugs, with positive TSH receptor antibodies, that meant persistent Graves' disease.

CDR3 length: 15 residues. Germline V lookup: CDR1 MGHRA, CDR2 YSYEKL. With 3 bases clipped from V and 1 base from J, the junction kept 3 bases outside the gene matches. Time point here: persistent/refractory GD, antithyroid drugs over 5 years with positive TRAb. TCR sequences were obtained from RNA taken from PBMCs. Arm-PCR of CDR3 regions and iRepertoire HTBI primers were used to build TCR beta libraries. MiXCR, run by TCRdb on the multiplex PCR reads, gives a single entry per CDR3 protein. The sample contains 300,000 or so distinct CDR3 sequences, 20% of which appear only once. This clonotype was detected a few times.

This receptor was obtained from a female donor with Graves disease. Sequenced material: peripheral blood mononuclear cells (PBMCs), taken when the disease was refractory, from a patient treated with antithyroid drugs. The V gene is TRBV4-1, the J gene TRBJ1-2; 9 bases match TRBD1. The CDR3 region is CASSQMGQGNYGYTF. CDR3 sequence (DNA): TGCGCCAGCAGCCAGATGGGACAGGGTAACTATGGCTACACCTTC.